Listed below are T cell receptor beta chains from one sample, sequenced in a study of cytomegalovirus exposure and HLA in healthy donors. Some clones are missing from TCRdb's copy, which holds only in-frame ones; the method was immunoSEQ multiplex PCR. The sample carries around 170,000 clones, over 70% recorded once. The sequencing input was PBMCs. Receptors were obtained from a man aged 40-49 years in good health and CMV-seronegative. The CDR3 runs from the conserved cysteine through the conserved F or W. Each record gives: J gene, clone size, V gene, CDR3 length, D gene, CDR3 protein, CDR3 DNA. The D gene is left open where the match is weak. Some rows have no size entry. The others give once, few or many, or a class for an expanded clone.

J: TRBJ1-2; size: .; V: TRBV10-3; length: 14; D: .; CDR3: CAISEEALNYGYTF; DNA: TGTGCCATCAGTGAGGAGGCCCTAAACTATGGCTACACCTTC
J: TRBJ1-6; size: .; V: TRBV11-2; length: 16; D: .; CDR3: CASSPQGNSYNSPLHF; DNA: TGTGCCAGCAGCCCCCAGGGCAACTCCTATAATTCACCCCTCCACTTT
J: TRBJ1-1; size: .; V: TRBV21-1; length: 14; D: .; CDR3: CASSKARGGTEAFF; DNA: TGTGCCAGCAGCAAAGCTCGGGGAGGAACTGAAGCTTTCTTT
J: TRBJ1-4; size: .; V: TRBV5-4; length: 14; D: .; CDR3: CASSVTATNEKLFF; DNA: TGTGCCAGCAGCGTGACAGCAACTAATGAAAAACTGTTTTTT
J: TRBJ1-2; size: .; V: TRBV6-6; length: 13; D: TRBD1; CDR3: CASSPQGSYGYTF; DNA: TGTGCCAGCAGTCCACAGGGGAGCTATGGCTACACCTTC
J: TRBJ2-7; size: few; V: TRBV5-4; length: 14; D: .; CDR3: CASSSTTGAYEQYF; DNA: TGTGCCAGCAGCTCGACGACAGGCGCCTACGAGCAGTACTTC
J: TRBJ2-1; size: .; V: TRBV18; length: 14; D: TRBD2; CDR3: CASSPGLAGASQFF; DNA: TGTGCCAGCTCCCCCGGACTAGCGGGAGCATCCCAGTTCTTC
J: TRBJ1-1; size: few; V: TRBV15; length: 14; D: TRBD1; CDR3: CATSNGQGATEAFF; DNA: TGTGCCACCAGCAATGGACAGGGGGCCACTGAAGCTTTCTTT
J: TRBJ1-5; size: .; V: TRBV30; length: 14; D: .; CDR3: CAWSVPPGGQPQHF; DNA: TGTGCCTGGAGTGTCCCTCCGGGGGGCCAGCCCCAGCATTTT
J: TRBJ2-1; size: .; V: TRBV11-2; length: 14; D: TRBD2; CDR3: CASSLLAGGSDQFF; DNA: TGTGCCAGCAGCTTACTAGCGGGGGGCAGCGATCAGTTCTTC
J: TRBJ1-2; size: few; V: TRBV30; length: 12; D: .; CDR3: CAWKGGAGGYTF; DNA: TGTGCCTGGAAGGGCGGGGCTGGGGGCTACACCTTC
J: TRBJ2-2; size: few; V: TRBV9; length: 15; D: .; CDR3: CASSYGGSYTGELFF; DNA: TGTGCCAGCAGCTATGGCGGGTCATACACCGGGGAGCTGTTTTTT
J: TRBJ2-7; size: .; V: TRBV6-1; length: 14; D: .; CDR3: CASSEGTSPYEQYF; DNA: TGTGCCAGCAGTGAGGGCACTAGCCCATACGAGCAGTACTTC
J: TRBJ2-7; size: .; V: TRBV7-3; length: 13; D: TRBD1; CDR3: CASSFGTGNEQYF; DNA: TGTGCCAGCAGCTTCGGGACAGGGAACGAGCAGTACTTC
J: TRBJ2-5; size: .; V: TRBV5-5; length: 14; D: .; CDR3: CASSFQGFQETQYF; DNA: TGTGCCAGCAGCTTTCAGGGGTTCCAAGAGACCCAGTACTTC
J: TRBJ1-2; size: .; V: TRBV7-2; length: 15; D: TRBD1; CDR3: CASSFSLDRAEGYTF; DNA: TGTGCCAGCAGCTTCTCACTGGACAGGGCGGAGGGCTACACCTTC
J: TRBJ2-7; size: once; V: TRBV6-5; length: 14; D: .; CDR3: CASRSREGGYEQYF; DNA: TGTGCCAGCAGGTCGAGGGAGGGGGGCTACGAGCAGTACTTC
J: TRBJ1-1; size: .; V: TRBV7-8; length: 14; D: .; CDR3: CASSLESRVTEAFF; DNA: TGTGCCAGCAGCTTAGAGAGTAGAGTCACTGAAGCTTTCTTT
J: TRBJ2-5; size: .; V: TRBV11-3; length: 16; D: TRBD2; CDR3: CASSVGTSGSSETQYF; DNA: TGTGCCAGCAGCGTAGGGACTAGCGGGAGCTCAGAGACCCAGTACTTC
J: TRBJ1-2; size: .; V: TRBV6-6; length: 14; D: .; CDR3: CASFQGRVDYGYTF; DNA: TGTGCCAGCTTCCAGGGGCGTGTCGACTATGGCTACACCTTC
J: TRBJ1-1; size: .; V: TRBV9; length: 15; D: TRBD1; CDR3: CASSAFGQGRTEAFF; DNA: TGTGCCAGCAGCGCCTTCGGACAGGGGAGGACTGAAGCTTTCTTT
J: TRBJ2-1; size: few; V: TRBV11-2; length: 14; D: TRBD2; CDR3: CASSLDNAGEGSFF; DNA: TGTGCCAGCAGCTTAGATAATGCGGGGGAGGGAAGCTTCTTC
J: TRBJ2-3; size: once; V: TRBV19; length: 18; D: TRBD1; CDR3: CASSMPPGQFRSTDTQYF; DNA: TGTGCCAGTAGTATGCCCCCGGGACAGTTTCGAAGCACAGATACGCAGTATTTT
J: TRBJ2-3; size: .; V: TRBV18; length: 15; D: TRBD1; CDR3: CASSLWDRATDTQYF; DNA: TGTGCCAGCTCACTCTGGGACAGGGCGACAGATACGCAGTATTTT
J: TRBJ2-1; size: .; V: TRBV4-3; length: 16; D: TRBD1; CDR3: CASSHSAGTGNNEQFF; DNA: TGCGCCAGCAGCCACTCAGCCGGGACAGGGAACAATGAGCAGTTCTTC
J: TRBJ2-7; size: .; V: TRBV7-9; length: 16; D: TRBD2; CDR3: CASSPPEAGVLYEQYF; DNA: TGTGCCAGCAGCCCCCCTGAAGCGGGAGTTTTGTACGAGCAGTACTTC
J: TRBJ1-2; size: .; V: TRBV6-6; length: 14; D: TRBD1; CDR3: CASSWDRGLVGYTF; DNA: TGTGCCAGCAGTTGGGACAGGGGTTTGGTTGGCTACACCTTC
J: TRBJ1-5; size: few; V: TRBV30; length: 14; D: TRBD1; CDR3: CAWSEGTGDQPQHF; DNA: TGTGCCTGGAGTGAGGGGACAGGGGATCAGCCCCAGCATTTT
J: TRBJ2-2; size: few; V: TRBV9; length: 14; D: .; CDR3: CASRSGRDTGELFF; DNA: TGTGCCAGCAGGAGCGGGCGCGACACCGGGGAGCTGTTTTTT
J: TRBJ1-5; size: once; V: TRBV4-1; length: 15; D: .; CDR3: CASSQDQQNNQPQHF; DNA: TGCGCCAGCAGCCAAGACCAACAGAACAATCAGCCCCAGCATTTT
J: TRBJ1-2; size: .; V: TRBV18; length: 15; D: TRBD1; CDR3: CASSPPTGSNYGYTF; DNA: TGTGCCAGCTCACCACCGACAGGGTCTAACTATGGCTACACCTTC
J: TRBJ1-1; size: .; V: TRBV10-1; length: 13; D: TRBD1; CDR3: CARADRERTEAFF; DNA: TGCGCCAGAGCGGACAGGGAGAGGACTGAAGCTTTCTTT
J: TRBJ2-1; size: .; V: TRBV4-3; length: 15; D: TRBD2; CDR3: CASSRLAGGLDEQFF; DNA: TGCGCCAGCAGCCGTCTAGCGGGGGGGCTCGATGAGCAGTTCTTC
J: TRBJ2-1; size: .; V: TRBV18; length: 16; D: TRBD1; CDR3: CASSSAGRGKYNEQFF; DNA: TGTGCCAGCTCAAGCGCGGGCAGGGGGAAGTACAATGAGCAGTTCTTC
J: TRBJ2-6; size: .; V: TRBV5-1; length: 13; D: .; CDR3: CASQKPGANVLTF; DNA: TGCGCCAGTCAGAAACCTGGGGCCAACGTCCTGACTTTC
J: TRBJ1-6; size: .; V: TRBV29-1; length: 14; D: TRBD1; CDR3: CSAQLGTGGSPLHF; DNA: TGCAGCGCCCAATTGGGGACAGGGGGCTCACCCCTCCACTTT
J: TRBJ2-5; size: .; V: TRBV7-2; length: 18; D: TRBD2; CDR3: CASSLLNGLAGEKETQYF; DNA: TGTGCCAGCAGCTTATTAAATGGACTAGCGGGAGAGAAAGAGACCCAGTACTTC
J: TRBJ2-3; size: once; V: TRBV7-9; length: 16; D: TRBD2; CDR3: CASSQMVSGSTDTQYF; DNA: TGTGCCAGCAGCCAAATGGTTAGCGGGAGCACAGATACGCAGTATTTT
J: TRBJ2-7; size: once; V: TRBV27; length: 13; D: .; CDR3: CASSGVTGYEQYF; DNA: TGTGCCAGCAGTGGGGTGACAGGCTACGAGCAGTACTTC
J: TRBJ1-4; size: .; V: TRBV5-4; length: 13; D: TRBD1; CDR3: CASSGQGDEKLFF; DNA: TGTGCCAGCAGCGGACAGGGGGACGAAAAACTGTTTTTT
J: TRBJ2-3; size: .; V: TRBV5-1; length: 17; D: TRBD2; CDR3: CASSPSALAGALDTQYF; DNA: TGCGCCAGCAGCCCGAGCGCCCTAGCGGGGGCCCTAGATACGCAGTATTTT
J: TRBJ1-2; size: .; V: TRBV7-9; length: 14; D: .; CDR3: CASSLTGWDYGYTF; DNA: TGTGCCAGCAGCTTGACGGGATGGGACTATGGCTACACCTTC
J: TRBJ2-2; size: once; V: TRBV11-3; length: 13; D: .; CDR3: CASSLDFRVELFF; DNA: TGTGCCAGCAGCTTAGATTTTCGGGTGGAGCTGTTTTTT
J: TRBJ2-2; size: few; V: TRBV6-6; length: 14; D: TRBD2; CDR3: CASSDLAGAGELFF; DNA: TGTGCCAGCAGCGATCTAGCGGGGGCCGGGGAGCTGTTTTTT
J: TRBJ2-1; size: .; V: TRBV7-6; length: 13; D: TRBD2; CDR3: CASSLERGNEQFF; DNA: TGTGCCAGCAGCCTGGAGCGGGGCAATGAGCAGTTCTTC
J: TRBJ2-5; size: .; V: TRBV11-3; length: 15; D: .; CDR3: CASTKRVGSQETQYF; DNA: TGTGCCAGCACTAAGAGGGTCGGGAGTCAAGAGACCCAGTACTTC
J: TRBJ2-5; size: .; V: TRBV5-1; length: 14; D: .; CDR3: CASSRVADQETQYF; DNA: TGCGCCAGCAGCCGTGTAGCGGACCAAGAGACCCAGTACTTC
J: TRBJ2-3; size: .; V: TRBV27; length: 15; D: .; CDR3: CASKIPGAPPDTQYF; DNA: TGTGCCAGCAAGATTCCAGGGGCCCCTCCAGATACGCAGTATTTT
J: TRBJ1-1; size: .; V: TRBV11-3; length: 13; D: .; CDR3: CASSSGPNTEAFF; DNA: TGTGCCAGCAGCTCTGGGCCGAACACTGAAGCTTTCTTT
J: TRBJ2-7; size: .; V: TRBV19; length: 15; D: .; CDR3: CASKPSRDTSYEQYF; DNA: TGTGCCAGTAAACCATCCAGGGACACCTCCTACGAGCAGTACTTC
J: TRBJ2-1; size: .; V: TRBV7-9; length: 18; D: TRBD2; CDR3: CASSLAAGGRSSYNEQFF; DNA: TGTGCCAGCAGCTTAGCGGCCGGCGGGAGGAGCTCCTACAATGAGCAGTTCTTC
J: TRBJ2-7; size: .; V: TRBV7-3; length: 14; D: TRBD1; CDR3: CASSLGQGTYEQYF; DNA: TGTGCCAGCAGCTTGGGACAGGGGACCTACGAGCAGTACTTC
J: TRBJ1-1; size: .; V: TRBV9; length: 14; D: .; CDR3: CASSSSWGGTEAFF; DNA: TGTGCCAGCAGTTCTTCCTGGGGGGGCACTGAAGCTTTCTTT
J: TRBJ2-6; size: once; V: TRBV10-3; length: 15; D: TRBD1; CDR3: CAISQGAAGANVLTF; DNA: TGTGCCATCAGTCAGGGGGCTGCTGGGGCCAACGTCCTGACTTTC
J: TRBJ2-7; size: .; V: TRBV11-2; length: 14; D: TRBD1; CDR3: CASSSGQTRYEQYF; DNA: TGTGCCAGCAGCTCGGGACAGACCCGCTACGAGCAGTACTTC
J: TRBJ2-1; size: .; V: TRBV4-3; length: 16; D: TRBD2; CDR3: CASSQDLAGGRNEQFF; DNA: TGCGCCAGCAGCCAGGACCTAGCGGGAGGACGTAATGAGCAGTTCTTC
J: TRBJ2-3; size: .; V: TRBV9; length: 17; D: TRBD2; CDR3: CASSAGGPLMGADTQYF; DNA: TGTGCCAGCAGCGCGGGGGGACCGCTTATGGGCGCAGATACGCAGTATTTT
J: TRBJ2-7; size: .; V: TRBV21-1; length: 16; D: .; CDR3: CASSKGGGRLRYEQYF; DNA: TGTGCCAGCAGCAAAGGGGGGGGCAGGTTAAGATACGAGCAGTACTTC
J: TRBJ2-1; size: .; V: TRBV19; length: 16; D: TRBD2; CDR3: CASSVTSGRGWNEQFF; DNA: TGTGCCAGTAGTGTGACTAGCGGGAGAGGATGGAATGAGCAGTTCTTC